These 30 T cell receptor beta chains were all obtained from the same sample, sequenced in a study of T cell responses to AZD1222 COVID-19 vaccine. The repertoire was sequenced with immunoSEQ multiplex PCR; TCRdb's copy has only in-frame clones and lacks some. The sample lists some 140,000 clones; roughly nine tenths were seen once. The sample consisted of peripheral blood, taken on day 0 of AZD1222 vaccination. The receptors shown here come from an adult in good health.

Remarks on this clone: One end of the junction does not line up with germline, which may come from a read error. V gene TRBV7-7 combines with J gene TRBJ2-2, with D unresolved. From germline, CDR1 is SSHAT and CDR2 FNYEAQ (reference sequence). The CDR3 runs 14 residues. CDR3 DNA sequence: TGTGCTAGCAGCTTAGGGCAGGCGAACCGGGAGCTGTTTTTT. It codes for CASSLGQANRELFF.

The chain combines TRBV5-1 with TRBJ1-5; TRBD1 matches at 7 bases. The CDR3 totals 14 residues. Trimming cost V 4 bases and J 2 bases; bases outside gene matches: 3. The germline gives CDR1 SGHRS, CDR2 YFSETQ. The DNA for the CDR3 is TGCGCCAGCAGCACCGGGACAGGCAATCAGCCCCAGCATTTT. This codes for CASSTGTGNQPQHF. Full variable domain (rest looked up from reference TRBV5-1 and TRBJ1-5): KAGVTQTPRYLIKTRGQQVTLSCSPISGHRSVSWYQQTPGQGLQFLFEYFSETQRNKGNFPGRFSGRQFSNSRSEMNVSTLELGDSALYLCASSTGTGNQPQHFGDGTRLSIL.

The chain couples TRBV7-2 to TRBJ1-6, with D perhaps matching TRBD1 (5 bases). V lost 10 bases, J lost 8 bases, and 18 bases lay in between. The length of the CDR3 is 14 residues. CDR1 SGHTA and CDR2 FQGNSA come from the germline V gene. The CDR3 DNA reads TGTGCCACCTACCCTTGGGGCAGCCATTCACCCCTCCACTTT. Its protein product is CATYPWGSHSPLHF.

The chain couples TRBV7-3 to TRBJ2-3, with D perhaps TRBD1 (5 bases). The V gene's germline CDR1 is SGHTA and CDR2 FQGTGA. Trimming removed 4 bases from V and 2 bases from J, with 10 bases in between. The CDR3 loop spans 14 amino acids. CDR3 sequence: CASSSKTDTDTQYF. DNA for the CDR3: TGTGCCAGCAGCTCCAAGACAGACACAGATACGCAGTATTTT.

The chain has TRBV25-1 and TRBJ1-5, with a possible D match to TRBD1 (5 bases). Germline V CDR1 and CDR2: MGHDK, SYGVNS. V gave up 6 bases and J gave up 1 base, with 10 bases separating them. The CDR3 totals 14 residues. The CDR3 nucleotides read TGTGCCAGCAGCCCGTGGGGCAGCAATCAGCCCCAGCATTTT. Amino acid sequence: CASSPWGSNQPQHF.

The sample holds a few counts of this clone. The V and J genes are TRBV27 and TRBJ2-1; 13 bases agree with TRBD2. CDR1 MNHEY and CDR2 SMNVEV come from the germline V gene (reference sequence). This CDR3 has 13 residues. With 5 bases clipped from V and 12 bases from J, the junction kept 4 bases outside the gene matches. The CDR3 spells CASSTSGRVGQFF. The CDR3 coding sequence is TGTGCCAGCAGTACTAGCGGGAGGGTAGGGCAGTTCTTC.

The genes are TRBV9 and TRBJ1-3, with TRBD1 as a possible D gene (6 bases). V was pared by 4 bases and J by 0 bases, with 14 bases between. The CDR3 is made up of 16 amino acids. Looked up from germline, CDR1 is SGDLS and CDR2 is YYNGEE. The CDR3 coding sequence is TGTGCCAGCAGCCCCCGGGACAAATACTCTGGAAACACCATATATTTT. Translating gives CASSPRDKYSGNTIYF. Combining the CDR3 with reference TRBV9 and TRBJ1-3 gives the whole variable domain DSGVTQTPKHLITATGQRVTLRCSPRSGDLSVYWYQQSLDQGLQFLIQYYNGEERAKGNILERFSAQQFPDLHSELNLSSLELGDSALYFCASSPRDKYSGNTIYFGEGSWLTVV.

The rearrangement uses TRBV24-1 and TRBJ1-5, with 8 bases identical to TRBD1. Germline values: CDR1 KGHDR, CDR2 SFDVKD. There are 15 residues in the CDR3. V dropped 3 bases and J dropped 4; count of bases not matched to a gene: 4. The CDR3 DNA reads TGTGCCACCAGTGATACTGGACAGGGAAATCAGCCCCAGCATTTT. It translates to CATSDTGQGNQPQHF.

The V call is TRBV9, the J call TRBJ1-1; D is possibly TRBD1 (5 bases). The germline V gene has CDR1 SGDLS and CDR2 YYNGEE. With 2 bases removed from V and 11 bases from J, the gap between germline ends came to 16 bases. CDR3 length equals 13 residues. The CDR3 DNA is TGTGCCAGCAGCGTTCCGGGACCCCCTCCGGCTTTCTTT. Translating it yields CASSVPGPPPAFF.

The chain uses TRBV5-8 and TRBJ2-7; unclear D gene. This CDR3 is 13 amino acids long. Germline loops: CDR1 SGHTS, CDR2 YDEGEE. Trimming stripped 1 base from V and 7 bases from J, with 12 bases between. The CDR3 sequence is CASSLQRSGEQYF. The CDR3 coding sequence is TGTGCCAGCAGCTTGCAGCGCTCTGGGGAGCAGTACTTC.

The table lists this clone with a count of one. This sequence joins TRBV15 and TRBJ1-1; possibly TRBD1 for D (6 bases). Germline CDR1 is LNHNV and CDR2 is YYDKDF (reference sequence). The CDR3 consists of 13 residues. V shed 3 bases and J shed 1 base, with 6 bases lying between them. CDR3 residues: CATSRTGNTEAFF. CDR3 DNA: TGTGCCACCAGCAGGACAGGGAACACTGAAGCTTTCTTT.

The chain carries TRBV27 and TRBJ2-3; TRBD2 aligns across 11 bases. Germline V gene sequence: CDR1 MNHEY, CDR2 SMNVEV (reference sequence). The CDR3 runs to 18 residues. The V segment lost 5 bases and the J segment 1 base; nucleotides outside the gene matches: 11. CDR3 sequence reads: CASSLYRLAGRGTDTQYF. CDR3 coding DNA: TGTGCCAGCAGTCTGTACCGACTAGCGGGAAGGGGCACAGATACGCAGTATTTT.

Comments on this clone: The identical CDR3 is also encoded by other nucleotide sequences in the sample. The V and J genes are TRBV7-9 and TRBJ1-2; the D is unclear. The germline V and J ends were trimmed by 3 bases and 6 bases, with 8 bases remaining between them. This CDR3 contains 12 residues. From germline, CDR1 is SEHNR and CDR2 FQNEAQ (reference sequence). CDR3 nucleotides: TGTGCCAGCAGCTTTTACGCGGATGGCTACACCTTC. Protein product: CASSFYADGYTF.

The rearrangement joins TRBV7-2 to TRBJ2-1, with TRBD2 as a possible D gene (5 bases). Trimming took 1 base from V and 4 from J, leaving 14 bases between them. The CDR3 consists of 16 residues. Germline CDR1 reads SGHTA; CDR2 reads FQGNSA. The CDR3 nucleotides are TGTGCCAGCAGCTTAGATGGGGAGTCTTGGTACAATGAGCAGTTCTTC. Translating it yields CASSLDGESWYNEQFF. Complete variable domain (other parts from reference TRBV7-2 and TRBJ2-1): GAGVSQSPSNKVTEKGKDVELRCDPISGHTALYWYRQSLGQGLEFLIYFQGNSAPDKSGLPSDRFSAERTGGSVSTLTIQRTQQEDSAVYLCASSLDGESWYNEQFFGPGTRLTVL.

The CDR3 loop reads CASSSGAEAFF. CDR3 in DNA: TGTGCCAGCAGTTCCGGGGCCGAAGCTTTCTTT. V usage is TRBV7-9 and J usage is TRBJ1-1, with D tentatively TRBD1 (5 bases). The CDR3 consists of 11 residues. Germline loops: CDR1 SEHNR, CDR2 FQNEAQ (reference sequence). Trimming took off 6 bases at V and 8 bases at J, with 10 bases between the two ends.

CDR3 loop: CASSSSMYEQYF. The DNA for the CDR3 is TGTGCCAGCAGCAGCAGTATGTACGAGCAGTACTTC. The chain recombines TRBV7-9 with TRBJ2-7; D unresolved. This CDR3 region has 12 residues. Germline V gene data show CDR1 as SEHNR and CDR2 as FQNEAQ (reference sequence). Trimming pared 5 bases from V and 4 bases from J, leaving 9 bases between.

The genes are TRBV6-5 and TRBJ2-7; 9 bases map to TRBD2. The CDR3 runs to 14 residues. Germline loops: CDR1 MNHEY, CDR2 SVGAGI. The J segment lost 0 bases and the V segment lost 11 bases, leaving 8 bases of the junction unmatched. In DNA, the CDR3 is TGTGCCGGGCGAGCTAGCGGGGCCTCCTACGAGCAGTACTTC. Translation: CAGRASGASYEQYF.

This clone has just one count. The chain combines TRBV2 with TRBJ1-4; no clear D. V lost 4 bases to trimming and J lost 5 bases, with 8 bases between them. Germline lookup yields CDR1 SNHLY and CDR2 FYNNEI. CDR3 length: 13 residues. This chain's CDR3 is CASSVGHNEKLFF. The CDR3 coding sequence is TGTGCCAGCAGTGTCGGGCACAATGAAAAACTGTTTTTT.

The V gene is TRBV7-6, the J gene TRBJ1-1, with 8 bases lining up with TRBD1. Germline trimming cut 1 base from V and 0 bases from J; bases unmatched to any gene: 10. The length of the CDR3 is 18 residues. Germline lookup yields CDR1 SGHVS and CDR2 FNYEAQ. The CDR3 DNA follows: TGTGCCAGCAGCTTAGGGAGGACAGGGTTCGGATTGAACACTGAAGCTTTCTTT. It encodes CASSLGRTGFGLNTEAFF.

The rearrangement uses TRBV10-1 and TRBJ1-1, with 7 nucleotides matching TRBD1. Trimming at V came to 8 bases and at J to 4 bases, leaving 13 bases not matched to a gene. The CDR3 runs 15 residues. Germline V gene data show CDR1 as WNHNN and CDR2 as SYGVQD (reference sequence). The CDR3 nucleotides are TGCGCCAGCTCCCAGGGGGGGGCAGGAGGCACTGAAGCTTTCTTT. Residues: CASSQGGAGGTEAFF.

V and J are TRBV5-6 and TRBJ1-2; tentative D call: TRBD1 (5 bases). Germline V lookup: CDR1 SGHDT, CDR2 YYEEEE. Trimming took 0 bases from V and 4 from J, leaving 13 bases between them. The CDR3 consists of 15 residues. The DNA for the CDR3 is TGTGCCAGCAGCTTGGTTGGGGCAGGGAGCTATGGCTACACCTTC. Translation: CASSLVGAGSYGYTF.

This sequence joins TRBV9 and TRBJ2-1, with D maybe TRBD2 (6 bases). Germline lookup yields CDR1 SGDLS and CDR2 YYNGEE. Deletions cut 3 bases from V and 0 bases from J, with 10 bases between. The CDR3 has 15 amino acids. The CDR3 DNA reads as TGTGCCAGCAGCGCCGGGACTTCCTCCTACAATGAGCAGTTCTTC. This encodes CASSAGTSSYNEQFF.

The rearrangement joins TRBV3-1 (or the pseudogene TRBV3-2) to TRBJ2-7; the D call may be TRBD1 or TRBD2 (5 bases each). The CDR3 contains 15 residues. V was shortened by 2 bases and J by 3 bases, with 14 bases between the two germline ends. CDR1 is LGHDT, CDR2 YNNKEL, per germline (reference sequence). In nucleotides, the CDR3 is TGTGCCAGCAGCCAATACAGGACTCCAAGCTACGAGCAGTACTTC. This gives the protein CASSQYRTPSYEQYF.

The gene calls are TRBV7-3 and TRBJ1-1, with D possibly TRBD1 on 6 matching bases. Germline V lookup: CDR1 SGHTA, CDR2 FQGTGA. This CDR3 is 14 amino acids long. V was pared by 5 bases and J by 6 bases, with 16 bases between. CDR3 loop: CASSPHTGYPEAFF. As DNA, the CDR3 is TGTGCCAGCAGCCCTCATACAGGGTACCCTGAAGCTTTCTTT.

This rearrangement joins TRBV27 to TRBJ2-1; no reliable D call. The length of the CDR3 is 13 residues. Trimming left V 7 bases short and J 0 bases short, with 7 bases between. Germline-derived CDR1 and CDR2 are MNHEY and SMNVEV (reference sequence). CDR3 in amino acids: CASKDSSYNEQFF. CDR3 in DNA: TGTGCCAGCAAGGATAGCTCCTACAATGAGCAGTTCTTC.

The CDR3 nucleotides are TGTGCCAGCAGCACCCCCGAGACCTCCTACAATGAGCAGTTCTTC. This sequence encodes CASSTPETSYNEQFF. The V and J genes are TRBV2 and TRBJ2-1; D call uncertain. Trimming left V 6 bases short and J 0 bases short, with 12 bases between. The CDR3 has 15 residues. Germline V gives CDR1 SNHLY, CDR2 FYNNEI. Drawing the rest from reference TRBV2 and TRBJ2-1, the complete variable domain is EPEVTQTPSHQVTQMGQEVILRCVPISNHLYFYWYRQILGQKVEFLVSFYNNEISEKSEIFDDQFSVERPDGSNFTLKIRSTKLEDSAMYFCASSTPETSYNEQFFGPGTRLTVL.

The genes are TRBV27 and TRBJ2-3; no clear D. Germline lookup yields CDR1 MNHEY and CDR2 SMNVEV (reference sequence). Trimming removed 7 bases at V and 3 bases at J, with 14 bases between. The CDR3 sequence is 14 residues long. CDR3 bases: TGTGCCAGCAAGACGATGGGGTTTACAGATACGCAGTATTTT. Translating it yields CASKTMGFTDTQYF.

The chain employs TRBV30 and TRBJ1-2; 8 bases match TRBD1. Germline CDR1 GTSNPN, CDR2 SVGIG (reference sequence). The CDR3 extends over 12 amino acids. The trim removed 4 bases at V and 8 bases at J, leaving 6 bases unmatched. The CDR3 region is CAWTTGARGYTF. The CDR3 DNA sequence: TGTGCCTGGACGACAGGGGCAAGAGGCTACACCTTC.

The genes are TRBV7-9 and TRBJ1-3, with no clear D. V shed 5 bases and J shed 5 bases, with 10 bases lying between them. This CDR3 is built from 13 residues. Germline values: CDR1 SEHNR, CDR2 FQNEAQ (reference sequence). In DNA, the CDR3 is TGTGCCAGCAGCCGCGACCTACGAAACACCATATATTTT. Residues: CASSRDLRNTIYF.

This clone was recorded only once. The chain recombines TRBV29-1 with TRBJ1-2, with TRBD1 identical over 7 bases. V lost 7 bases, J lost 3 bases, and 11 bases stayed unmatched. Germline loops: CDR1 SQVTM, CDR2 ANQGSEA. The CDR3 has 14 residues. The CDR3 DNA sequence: TGCAGCGCGAACCAGGGGGGGTTGGACTATGGCTACACCTTC. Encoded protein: CSANQGGLDYGYTF.